The 13 T cell receptor beta chains presented below share a single source sample, sequenced in a study of blood T cell repertoires in COVID-19. Profiling relied on immunoSEQ multiplex PCR, and the TCRdb table lists in-frame clones only, not all of them. Of 200,000 to 250,000 clones listed, 65% to 85% are singletons. The material sequenced was peripheral blood. The receptor set was obtained from a human donor in a cohort sampled during active COVID-19.

The chain is built from TRBV30 and TRBJ1-5, with D unresolved. V was pared by 4 bases and J by 2 bases, with 15 bases between. The CDR3 has 15 amino acids. In germline, CDR1 is GTSNPN, CDR2 SVGIG (reference sequence). CDR3 nucleotides: TGTGCCTGGAACCCTGGGAGGGTACGCAATCAGCCCCAGCATTTT. Encoded protein: CAWNPGRVRNQPQHF. Supplemented by reference TRBV30 and TRBJ1-5, the full variable domain reads SQTIHQWPATLVQPVGSPLSLECTVEGTSNPNLYWYRQAAGRGLQLLFYSVGIGQISSEVPQNLSASRPQDRQFILSSKKLLLSDSGFYLCAWNPGRVRNQPQHFGDGTRLSIL.

J is TRBJ2-7 and V is TRBV11-2; 8 bases are shared with TRBD2. Germline CDR1 SGHAT, CDR2 FQNNGV. The CDR3 length is 15 residues. The V segment lost 0 bases and the J segment 3 bases; nucleotides outside the gene matches: 4. CDR3 protein: CASSLDPLAVYEQYF. The CDR3 coding sequence is TGTGCCAGCAGCTTAGATCCACTAGCGGTCTACGAGCAGTACTTC.

The chain couples TRBV14 to TRBJ2-5; D may be TRBD2 (6 bases). V was trimmed by 2 bases and J by 8 bases, leaving 18 bases between them. The CDR3 has 15 amino acids. CDR1 and CDR2 (germline): SGHDN, FVKESK. CDR3 coding DNA: TGTGCCAGCAGCCAACCCGGGACTTTAATAGGCACCCAGTACTTC. This encodes CASSQPGTLIGTQYF.

Comments on this clone: Being one base from a much bigger clone, this may be a read error. This CDR3 is also generated by other DNA sequences in the sample. The chain joins TRBV4-2 to TRBJ2-5; 12 nucleotides align to TRBD2. This CDR3 spans 16 amino acids. Germline values: CDR1 LGHNA, CDR2 YNFKEQ. This CDR3 reads CASSQATSGSKETQYF. CDR3 coding DNA: TGTGCCAGCAGTCAAGCGACTAGCGGGAGTAAGGAGACCCAGTACTTC.

The J gene is TRBJ1-1, the V gene TRBV19, with D unclear. CDR1 and CDR2 (germline): LNHDA, SQIVND (reference sequence). The CDR3 sequence is 13 residues long. Between the trimmed V and J ends, which lost 5 bases and 2 bases, there was a span of 9 bases. The CDR3 nucleotides are TGTGCCAGTAGTCCCTCACAAAACACTGAAGCTTTCTTT. Its translation: CASSPSQNTEAFF.

V gene TRBV11-1 combines with J gene TRBJ1-2; no clear D gene. The germline V gene encodes CDR1 SGHAT and CDR2 FQDESV (reference sequence). This CDR3 region has 16 residues. Trimming left V 1 base short and J 7 bases short, with 19 bases between. The CDR3 nucleotides read TGTGCCAGCAGCTTAGGACCCTCGGTAGGAGGGATTGGCTACACCTTC. Its translation is CASSLGPSVGGIGYTF. Full variable domain (missing parts from reference TRBV11-1 and TRBJ1-2): EAEVAQSPRYKITEKSQAVAFWCDPISGHATLYWYRQILGQGPELLVQFQDESVVDDSQLPKDRFSAERLKGVDSTLKIQPAELGDSAMYLCASSLGPSVGGIGYTFGSGTRLTVV.

The V call is TRBV5-4, the J call TRBJ1-1; D uncertain. The CDR3 sequence is 14 residues long. Trimming left V 0 bases short and J 0 bases short, with 6 bases between. Germline V gives CDR1 SGHNT, CDR2 YYREEE (reference sequence). DNA of the CDR3: TGTGCCAGCAGCTTGGCAGGTATGAACACTGAAGCTTTCTTT. Amino acid sequence: CASSLAGMNTEAFF.

The chain links TRBV7-2 to TRBJ2-3; 8 bases match TRBD1. CDR3 length: 14 residues. Germline V gene lookup returns CDR1 SGHTA and CDR2 FQGNSA. V was pared by 4 bases and J by 2 bases, with 2 bases of the junction left unmatched. This CDR3 is CASSWDRSTDTQYF. CDR3 nucleotides: TGTGCCAGCAGCTGGGACAGGTCCACAGATACGCAGTATTTT.

This clone is a singleton in its sample. This sequence joins TRBV6-1 and TRBJ1-2; D ambiguous. Trimming removed 3 bases at V and 4 bases at J, with 12 bases between. Germline CDR1 is MNHNS and CDR2 is SASEGT. This CDR3 comprises 14 residues. In DNA form, the CDR3 reads TGTGCCAGCAGTGAGTTCGGGTCCAGCTATGGCTACACCTTC. It yields the protein CASSEFGSSYGYTF.

The chain employs TRBV6-2 or TRBV6-3 and TRBJ1-1, with D possibly being TRBD1 (5 bases). V was trimmed by 6 bases and J by 2 bases, leaving 13 bases between them. Per the germline V gene, CDR1 is MNHEY and CDR2 is SVGEGT. The CDR3 has 14 amino acids. As DNA, the CDR3 is TGTGCCAGCAGCATAGCCGGGACTAACACTGAAGCTTTCTTT. Translated, it gives CASSIAGTNTEAFF.

The chain links TRBV3-1 (or the pseudogene TRBV3-2) to TRBJ2-7; D perhaps matches TRBD1 (5 bases). CDR1 and CDR2 from the germline V gene are LGHDT and YNNKEL (reference sequence). This CDR3 spans 13 amino acids. The V end was cut by 6 bases, the J end by 2 bases, with 11 bases between. The CDR3 sequence is CASSRQPTYEQYF. In nucleotides, the CDR3 is TGTGCCAGCAGTCGACAGCCGACCTACGAGCAGTACTTC.

Ten or more counts support this clone. CDR3 sequence reads: CASSLVPFQAGGTQYF. CDR3 nucleotides: TGTGCCAGCAGCTTGGTACCCTTCCAGGCCGGGGGGACGCAGTATTTT. The chain is built from TRBV7-2 and TRBJ2-3, with TRBD2 identical over 7 bases. CDR1 and CDR2 from the germline V gene are SGHTA and FQGNSA. Trimming at V came to 3 bases and at J to 9 bases, leaving 15 bases not matched to a gene. This CDR3 region has 16 residues.

The chain is built from TRBV5-6 and TRBJ1-1, with unresolved D. CDR1 SGHDT and CDR2 YYEEEE come from the germline V gene. V gave up 6 bases and J gave up 0 bases, with 12 bases separating them. The CDR3 loop spans 14 amino acids. This CDR3 is CASTYGVMNTEAFF. The CDR3 DNA reads TGTGCCAGCACCTACGGGGTCATGAACACTGAAGCTTTCTTT.